This TCR beta chain is from a study of early T cells in non-severe SARS-CoV-2 infection (dated by TCRdb to the early 2020s). Describing the broader study: Because TCR sequencing relied on bulk RNA taken from unsorted whole blood, pairing of alpha and beta chains was not possible.

This clonotype was seen a handful of times. No antigen is known for it. The sample holds no much larger clone one base away, and base qualities are not on file. General findings and caveats noted by the study authors: VDJdb matching was skewed toward anti-spike CD8 responses and likely underestimated virus-specific expansions, missing private and CD4 specificities.

A case-control design nested within a healthcare worker cohort in London, UK, was used, with weekly nasopharyngeal swab PCR tests and blood sampling performed. Healthcare workers were enrolled in the week of the UK lockdown, from 23 to 31 March 2020, and were followed every week for up to roughly 15 weeks. The library was produced with 5' RACE. Sequencing took place on a NextSeq 500. To correct for sequencing error and PCR bias, the TCR library protocol tagged individual cDNA molecules with unique molecular identifiers. Sequencing covered both TCR alpha and beta chains, and within each sample the abundances of alpha and beta sequences were tightly co-correlated. As for the original processing: Decombinator V4 was used to annotate the V gene, J gene and CDR3 of the TCR sequences. TCRs were defined as expanded if a significant change between any two time points was detected under a Poisson model with p below 0.0001. Abundances of TCRs were expressed as counts per million after normalisation to the total number of TCRs sequenced in each sample. TRAV1-2 paired with TRAJ12, TRAJ20 or TRAJ33 defined MAIT TCRs, while TRAV10 paired with TRAJ18 defined iNKT TCRs. VDJdb, accessed 1 November 2021, was searched for CMV, EBV and SARS-CoV-2 annotated TCRs, excluding TCRs annotated for multiple antigens. TCRdb itself trimmed the public reads at Q25 with fastp, ran MiXCR and retained productive beta chains. Rows are unified per CDR3 protein, each entry keeping the most common DNA and genes. TCRdb, not the original authors, processed these V and J calls. The sample table lists about 60,000 distinct CDR3 sequences, roughly a tenth of them with a count of one. The ten largest clonotypes hold over 1% of the sample.

Reading from cysteine to phenylalanine, the CDR3 counts 15 amino acids. Only the CDR3 DNA stays, 45 bases, in frame from base 1. CDR1 and CDR2 are drawn from the germline V gene: SNHLY, FYNNEI. Trimming removed 6 bases from V and 0 bases from J, leaving 11 bases between the germline ends. Sequenced input: whole blood. The sequence came from an adult who was a healthcare worker with PCR-confirmed SARS-CoV-2 infection or an uninfected control (not recorded which). The rearranged segments are TRBV2 and TRBJ1-4, with the D gene not confidently named. The nucleotide sequence reads TGTGCCAGCAGCCGAGGCTCAGCAACTAATGAAAAACTGTTTTTT. This codes for CASSRGSATNEKLFF.